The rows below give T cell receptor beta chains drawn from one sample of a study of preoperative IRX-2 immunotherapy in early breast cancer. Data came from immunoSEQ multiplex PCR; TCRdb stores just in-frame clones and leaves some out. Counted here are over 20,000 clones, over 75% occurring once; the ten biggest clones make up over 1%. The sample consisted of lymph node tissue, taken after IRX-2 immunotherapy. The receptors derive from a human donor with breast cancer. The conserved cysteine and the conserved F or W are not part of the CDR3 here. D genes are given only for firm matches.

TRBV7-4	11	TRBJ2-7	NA	ASSPPGPQAQY
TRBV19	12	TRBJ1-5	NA	ASSMRGYNQPQH
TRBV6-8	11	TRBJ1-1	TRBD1	AIKDRESTEAF
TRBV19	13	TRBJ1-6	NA	ASRAGSSYNSPLH
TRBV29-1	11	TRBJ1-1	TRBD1	SVEVGQGTEAF
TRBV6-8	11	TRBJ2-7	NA	ASSVARGYEQY
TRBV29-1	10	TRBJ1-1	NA	SIKSGYTEAF
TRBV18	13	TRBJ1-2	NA	ASSPRTEGGYGYT
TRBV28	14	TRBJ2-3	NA	ASSLWGQKEHNTQY
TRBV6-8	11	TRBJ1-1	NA	ASSYDRSSLAF